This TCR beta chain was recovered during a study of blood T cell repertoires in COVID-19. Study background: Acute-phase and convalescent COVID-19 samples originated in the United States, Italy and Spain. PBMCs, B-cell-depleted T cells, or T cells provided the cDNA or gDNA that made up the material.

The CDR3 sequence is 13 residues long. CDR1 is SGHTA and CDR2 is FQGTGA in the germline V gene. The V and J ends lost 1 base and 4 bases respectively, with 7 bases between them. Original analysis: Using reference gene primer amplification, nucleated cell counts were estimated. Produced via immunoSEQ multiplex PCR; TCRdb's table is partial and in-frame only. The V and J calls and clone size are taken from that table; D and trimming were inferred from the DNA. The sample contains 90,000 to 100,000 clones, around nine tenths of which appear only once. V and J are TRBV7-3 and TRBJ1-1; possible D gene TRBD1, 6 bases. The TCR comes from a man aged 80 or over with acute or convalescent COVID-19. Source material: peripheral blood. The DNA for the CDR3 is TGTGCCAGCAGCTTAAAAGGGGGCACTGAAGCTTTCTTT. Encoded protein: CASSLKGGTEAFF.